The source of this T cell receptor (beta chain) is a study of naive and memory T cell subsets. An equimolar mix of two oligonucleotides served as the beta constant-region primer for TRBC1 and TRBC2. Via MiXCR, TCRdb re-called the UMI-ligation and nested PCR reads, giving one row per CDR3 protein. The sample consists of around 40,000 distinct CDR3 sequences, about 14% of them appearing once. The CDR3 totals 18 residues. V lost 2 bases and J 1 base, leaving 20 bases between the germline ends. Germline CDR1 SGHDN, CDR2 FVKESK. The clonotype originates from a human donor in good health. This chain connects TRBV14 to TRBJ1-1; D gene uncertain. The sample was effector memory CD4+ T cells from blood. Indicated subset: effector memory, CD45RA- CD27-. This chain's CDR3 is CASSQRHPTAAGNTEAFF. CDR3 nucleotide sequence: TGTGCCAGCAGCCAAAGGCACCCAACAGCTGCGGGGAACACTGAAGCTTTCTTT.